A selection of T cell receptor beta chains follows, all from one sample in a study of CD8 T cells in ankylosing spondylitis. TCRdb ran MiXCR on the 5' RACE reads and lists one entry per CDR3 protein. The profile shows around 770,000 distinct CDR3 sequences, around 20% of them singletons. Source material: blood, either unsorted or a sorted T cell fraction (not recorded which). These receptor sequences come from a male donor with ankylosing spondylitis. The CDR3 runs from the conserved cysteine through the conserved F or W. D genes are given only for firm matches. Some rows have no size entry. The others give once, few or many, or a class for an expanded clone.

j_call	v_call	d_call	cdr3_length	clone_size	cdr3_nt	cdr3_aa
TRBJ1-2	TRBV5-1	.	15	few	TGCGCCAGCAGCTTGGCGGGGCTGATCGGCTATGGCTACACCTTC	CASSLAGLIGYGYTF
TRBJ2-3	TRBV7-9	TRBD2	17	.	TGTGCCAGCAGCTCGGAGGGACTAGCGGGACCGTTTGATACGCAGTATTTT	CASSSEGLAGPFDTQYF
TRBJ2-5	TRBV5-1	.	14	.	TGCGCCAGCAGCCCTAGGGGAGCGGGAGAGACCCAGTACTTC	CASSPRGAGETQYF
TRBJ1-1	TRBV10-3	TRBD1	14	many	TGTGCCATCAGTGAACCAGGGGGAGTCTATGAAGCTTTCTTT	CAISEPGGVYEAFF
TRBJ2-4	TRBV20-1	TRBD2	15	.	TGCAGTGCTTCCCGGGGGGGCCCCGGCAAAAACATTCAGTACTTC	CSASRGGPGKNIQYF
TRBJ2-5	TRBV29-1	.	13	.	TGCAGCGTGTCGGAGGGATCTCAAGAGACCCAGTACTTC	CSVSEGSQETQYF
TRBJ2-1	TRBV6-1	TRBD1	14	.	TGTGCCAGCGCCCAAATGACAGGGCCGTTGGAGCAGTTCTTC	CASAQMTGPLEQFF
TRBJ1-5	TRBV20-1	.	13	.	TGCAGTGCTAGGCTCGATCCGAATCAGCCCCAGCATTTT	CSARLDPNQPQHF
TRBJ2-2	TRBV20-1	TRBD2	16	few	TGCAGTGCTAGACGCACTAGCGGGGGGAACACCGGGGAGCTGTTTTTT	CSARRTSGGNTGELFF
TRBJ2-1	TRBV5-5	.	16	.	TGTGCCAGCAGCTCACAGGGTCAGGTGGGTTATAATGAGCAGTTCTTC	CASSSQGQVGYNEQFF
TRBJ2-7	TRBV5-4	.	13	.	TGTGCCAGCAGCTTTGTACCCACCTACGAGCAGTACTTC	CASSFVPTYEQYF
TRBJ1-1	TRBV2	.	13	.	TGTGCCAGCCAAAGTACAGTCTACACTGAAGCTTTCTTT	CASQSTVYTEAFF
TRBJ1-3	TRBV12-3/TRBV12-4	.	14	few	TGTGCCAGCAGTCTAAGGACCGTTGGAAACACCATATATTTT	CASSLRTVGNTIYF
TRBJ2-1	TRBV18	.	13	few	TGTGCCAGCTCATCCGAGCGGTACAATGAGCAGTTCTTC	CASSSERYNEQFF
TRBJ2-1	TRBV20-1	.	13	few	TGCAGTGCTGTGGCCCTCTCCTACAATGAGCAGTTCTTC	CSAVALSYNEQFF
TRBJ2-1	TRBV20-1	TRBD2	16	few	TGCAGTGCTGCACGGCGTGCGGGAGGGCCGGGTAATGAGCAGTTCTTC	CSAARRAGGPGNEQFF
TRBJ1-1	TRBV6-5	.	13	.	TGTGCCAGCAGTTACAGGGTTGGCACTGAAGCTTTCTTT	CASSYRVGTEAFF
TRBJ2-3	TRBV11-2	.	15	few	TGTGCCAGCAGCTCGTCCGACAAGGGGACAGATACGCAGTATTTT	CASSSSDKGTDTQYF
TRBJ2-7	TRBV2	.	12	.	TGTGCCAGCAGCGACGGGGACTACGAGCAGTACTTC	CASSDGDYEQYF
TRBJ1-1	TRBV5-1	.	14	.	TGCGCCAGCAGCTGGGGACACCTGGGGACTGAAGCTTTCTTT	CASSWGHLGTEAFF
TRBJ1-6	TRBV5-1	.	15	few	TGCGCCAGCAGCCCTGGTGGTCAGGGGAATTCACCCCTCCACTTT	CASSPGGQGNSPLHF
TRBJ2-2	TRBV6-2/TRBV6-3	.	12	many	TGTGCCAGCTCAGAGGTGGCTGGGGAGCTGTTTTTT	CASSEVAGELFF
TRBJ1-4	TRBV29-1	.	12	.	TGCAGCGTTGCTGGGAGTTCTCAAAAACTGTTTTTT	CSVAGSSQKLFF
TRBJ2-1	TRBV20-1	TRBD2	16	few	TGCAGTGCTAGAGACGTCGGACTAGCGGGAGATCTTGAGCAGTTCTTC	CSARDVGLAGDLEQFF
TRBJ1-6	TRBV5-1	.	15	.	TGCGCCAGCAGCTCTGGGACGTCGGGGAATTCACCCCTCCACTTT	CASSSGTSGNSPLHF
TRBJ1-2	TRBV21-1	.	15	.	TGTGCCAGCAGCCTTAGACCATCCCAAAACTATGGCTACACCTTC	CASSLRPSQNYGYTF
TRBJ2-4	TRBV4-2	.	14	few	TGTGCCAGCAGCCAAGTTGAAAGGGACCCCGTGCGGTACTTC	CASSQVERDPVRYF
TRBJ2-5	TRBV5-1	TRBD2	16	.	TGCGCCAGCAGCTTGGCCGGGCGGGAGGGCCGAGAGACCCAGTACTTC	CASSLAGREGRETQYF
TRBJ1-5	TRBV2	TRBD1	14	many	TGTGCCAGCAGTGGGGGACAGGGAGGTCAGCCCCAGCATTTT	CASSGGQGGQPQHF
TRBJ1-1	TRBV7-9	.	15	.	TGTGCCAGCAGCTTAGGTGGTTCGCCTCACACTGAAGCTTTCTTT	CASSLGGSPHTEAFF
TRBJ2-7	TRBV12-3/TRBV12-4	TRBD2	16	.	TGTGCCAGCAGTTTACCGGGACTAGCTGGGTCCTACGAGCAGTACTTC	CASSLPGLAGSYEQYF
TRBJ2-6	TRBV5-1	.	16	few	TGCGCCAGCAGCCCCGGGTCTGTCTCTGGGGCCAACGTCCTGACTTTC	CASSPGSVSGANVLTF
TRBJ2-5	TRBV12-3/TRBV12-4	TRBD2	13	many	TGTGCCAGCAGTCCGACTAGCGGGAGGACCCAGTACTTC	CASSPTSGRTQYF
TRBJ2-1	TRBV7-3	.	16	few	TGTGCCAGCAGCCCCGGCATAGGGCTGCGGGACAATGAGCAGTTCTTC	CASSPGIGLRDNEQFF
TRBJ2-1	TRBV7-9	TRBD2	16	.	TGTGCCAGCAGCGACTGGGGACTAGCGGAGTTCAATGAGCAGTTCTTC	CASSDWGLAEFNEQFF
TRBJ2-7	TRBV5-1	TRBD1	13	.	TGCGCCAGCAGCCCAACAGGGGACGGGGAGCAGTACTTC	CASSPTGDGEQYF
TRBJ2-7	TRBV27	.	15	.	TGTGCCAGCAGTTCACCCCAACAAGGCACCTACGAGCAGTACTTC	CASSSPQQGTYEQYF
TRBJ2-7	TRBV29-1	TRBD1	12	.	TGCAGCGCGCGACAGGGGCCCTACGAGCAGTACTTC	CSARQGPYEQYF
TRBJ2-5	TRBV20-1	.	10	.	TGCAGTGCCGGAGTGGAGACCCAGTACTTC	CSAGVETQYF
TRBJ2-1	TRBV7-9	TRBD1	15	few	TGTGCCAGCAGCTACGGACAGGGGGCGCGAAATGAGCAGTTCTTC	CASSYGQGARNEQFF
TRBJ2-7	TRBV18	TRBD1	13	.	TGTGCCAGCTCCCAGGGACAGATCTACGAGCAGTACTTC	CASSQGQIYEQYF
TRBJ2-6	TRBV11-2	.	19	few	TGTGCCAGCAGCCCCCGTTTCGGGGACACCCGCTCTGGGGCCAACGTCCTGACTTTC	CASSPRFGDTRSGANVLTF
TRBJ2-7	TRBV5-1	.	15	.	TGCGCCAGCACCTATGAGGGCAGTAGCTCCTACGAGCAGTACTTC	CASTYEGSSSYEQYF
TRBJ1-1	TRBV3-1	.	13	.	TGTGCCAGCAGCCAAGGCAAGGGGGCTGAAGCTTTCTTT	CASSQGKGAEAFF
TRBJ2-1	TRBV5-6	.	16	.	TGTGCCAGCAGCTTGCCCCGACTAGAGACCTACAATGAGCAGTTCTTC	CASSLPRLETYNEQFF
TRBJ2-7	TRBV30	TRBD2	14	.	TGTGCCTGGGAGGAGTCTGGCGGGGGAACCGAGCAGTACTTC	CAWEESGGGTEQYF
TRBJ2-1	TRBV20-1	.	14	few	TGCAGTGCTAGAGAACTGCAGACTAGTTATGAGCAGTTCTTC	CSARELQTSYEQFF
TRBJ2-2	TRBV11-2	TRBD2	20	.	TGTGCCAGCAGCTTATTCTATCTCTCAGCGGGAGGGCAAGGCACCGGGGAGCTGTTTTTT	CASSLFYLSAGGQGTGELFF